One T cell receptor beta chain is described in this entry. Its target is not known. With 6 bases removed from V and 4 bases from J, the gap between germline ends came to 16 bases. Germline assignment: CDR1 MDHEN and CDR2 SYDVKM. This CDR3 contains 15 residues. This specimen comes from a study of OX40 agonist ivuxolimab in advanced cancers. Study-wide context: Each dose-escalation patient presented with hepatocellular carcinoma, melanoma, renal cell or head and neck cancer. Patients achieving partial responses numbered three: one hepatocellular carcinoma case and two cutaneous melanoma cases. Whole-study results and caveats: Within 6 weeks, CD4+ and CD8+ blood T cells expanded clonally at 0.1 to 3.0 mg/kg.

Sequencing was performed with immunoSEQ multiplex PCR; in TCRdb, only in-frame clones are kept and a portion is missing. The sample records approximately 130,000 clones, about nine tenths being singletons. The rearrangement uses TRBV28 and TRBJ2-1; a possible D gene is TRBD2 (6 bases). The sequences come from CD4+ or CD8+ T cells sorted from blood, collected in a trial of the OX40 agonist ivuxolimab. The receptor comes from an adult with an advanced solid tumor such as melanoma, head and neck, liver or kidney cancer. The CDR3 DNA reads as TGTGCCAGCAGCCTCGGGGGTCCCGTATACAATGAGCAGTTCTTC. Encoded protein: CASSLGGPVYNEQFF.